Presented here are 9 T cell receptor beta chains from one specimen sequenced in a study of blood T cells in healthy people across ages. The authors ran a second PCR of roughly 6 to 11 cycles using a sample-barcoded 5' primer and a J-beta primer mix. Via MiXCR, TCRdb re-called the 5' RACE reads, giving one row per CDR3 protein. The table includes 850,000 to 1,000,000 distinct CDR3 sequences, just over 50% detected once. What was sequenced was blood. The receptors here all came from a woman aged 55-70 years in good health.

V and J are TRBV27 and TRBJ2-7; D perhaps matches TRBD2 (5 bases). Germline V gene data show CDR1 as MNHEY and CDR2 as SMNVEV (reference sequence). The CDR3 sequence is 14 residues long. V lost 0 bases, J lost 3 bases, and 9 bases lay in between. CDR3 amino acids: CASSLSGKSYEQYF. The CDR3 nucleotides read TGTGCCAGCAGTTTATCCGGGAAAAGCTACGAGCAGTACTTC.

The chain combines TRBV2 with TRBJ2-4; D gene unclear. Trimming took off 6 bases at V and 1 base at J, with 10 bases between the two ends. The CDR3 consists of 14 residues. The germline CDR1 and CDR2 sequences are SNHLY and FYNNEI. This CDR3 reads CASRPTWAKNIQYF. For the CDR3, the DNA is TGTGCCAGCAGACCAACATGGGCCAAAAACATTCAGTACTTC.

Only a few counts were recorded for this clonotype. V gene TRBV29-1 combines with J gene TRBJ2-3; D ambiguous. Germline CDR1 reads SQVTM; CDR2 reads ANQGSEA. V lost 8 bases and J lost 2, with 14 bases in between. The CDR3 is 13 residues long. The CDR3 DNA sequence: TGCAGCTGGAGCCCCAGGTCCACAGATACGCAGTATTTT. Encoded protein: CSWSPRSTDTQYF.

The CDR3 DNA reads as TGTGCCAGCAGCGGGGGACAGGGGATATTCTCGCGTAATTCACCCCTCCACTTT. This sequence encodes CASSGGQGIFSRNSPLHF. V usage is TRBV7-2 and J usage is TRBJ1-6, with 10 positions matching TRBD1. V dropped 5 bases and J dropped 6; count of bases not matched to a gene: 13. This CDR3 has 18 residues. Germline V gives CDR1 SGHTA, CDR2 FQGNSA.

Notes on this clonotype: The junction departs from the called germline gene at one end, perhaps through a read error. CDR3 nucleotides: TGCGCCGGCAGCAACGTTGGGGAGACCCAGTACTTC. Translating it yields CAGSNVGETQYF. The chain uses TRBV5-1 and TRBJ2-5; D is unresolved. The CDR3 spans 12 residues. Germline V lookup: CDR1 SGHRS, CDR2 YFSETQ.

V gene TRBV27 combines with J gene TRBJ2-7; D tentatively reads TRBD1 or TRBD2 (6 bases each). This CDR3 has 12 residues. The V end lost 10 bases, the J end lost 2 bases, and 12 bases lay between the germline ends. The germline V gene has CDR1 MNHEY and CDR2 SMNVEV (reference sequence). The CDR3 sequence is CATIGGPYEQYF. Written as DNA, the CDR3 is TGTGCCACCATTGGGGGGCCCTACGAGCAGTACTTC.

V is TRBV5-5 and J is TRBJ2-6; D remains ambiguous. With 1 base removed from V and 2 bases from J, the gap between germline ends came to 16 bases. Looked up from germline, CDR1 is SGHKS and CDR2 is YYEKEE (reference sequence). The CDR3 is made up of 18 amino acids. CDR3 residues: CASSLIEVARPGANVLTF. DNA for the CDR3: TGTGCCAGCAGCTTGATCGAGGTGGCCCGGCCTGGGGCCAACGTCCTGACTTTC.

The V gene is TRBV28, the J gene TRBJ2-5; tentative D call: TRBD1 (6 bases). CDR1 is MDHEN, CDR2 SYDVKM, per germline. Trimming left V 6 bases short and J 5 bases short, with 13 bases between. The CDR3 is 13 residues long. In DNA form, the CDR3 reads TGTGCCAGCAGAGGCAGGGGCGTGGAGACCCAGTACTTC. Protein sequence: CASRGRGVETQYF.

The V and J genes are TRBV2 and TRBJ2-4, with D hard to call. With the DNA end fitting TRBJ2-7 better, the J assignment may be wrong. The length of the CDR3 is 13 residues. Germline CDR1 SNHLY, CDR2 FYNNEI. The CDR3: CASSESRTCEQYF. In DNA, the CDR3 is TGTGCCAGCAGTGAATCAAGAACTTGCGAGCAGTACTTC.